The clone carrying this T cell receptor beta chain was detected once. The CDR3 is made up of 12 amino acids. V lost 2 bases and J 13 bases, leaving 12 bases between the germline ends. Germline loops: CDR1 MNHNS, CDR2 SASEGT. These data originate in a study of blood T cell repertoires in COVID-19. The overall study: Samples of COVID-19 (acute and convalescent) were obtained from the United States, Italy and Spain. The analysed material was cDNA or gDNA that came from T cells, B-cell-depleted T cells, or PBMCs.

In the source study's methods: Quantification of nucleated cells was approximated via reference gene primer amplification. Only in-frame clones appear in the TCRdb table, and some are missing; sequencing was by immunoSEQ multiplex PCR. The V and J calls and clone size were taken over from that table, and D and trimming were inferred from the DNA. The data contain approximately 100,000 clones, roughly 87% of them singletons. The source is a woman aged 80 or over in a cohort sampled during active COVID-19. The sample was peripheral blood. This sequence joins TRBV6-1 and TRBJ1-5; a possible D gene is TRBD1 (5 bases). CDR3 loop: CASSENMGTQHF. CDR3 DNA: TGTGCCAGCAGTGAAAATATGGGGACTCAGCATTTT.